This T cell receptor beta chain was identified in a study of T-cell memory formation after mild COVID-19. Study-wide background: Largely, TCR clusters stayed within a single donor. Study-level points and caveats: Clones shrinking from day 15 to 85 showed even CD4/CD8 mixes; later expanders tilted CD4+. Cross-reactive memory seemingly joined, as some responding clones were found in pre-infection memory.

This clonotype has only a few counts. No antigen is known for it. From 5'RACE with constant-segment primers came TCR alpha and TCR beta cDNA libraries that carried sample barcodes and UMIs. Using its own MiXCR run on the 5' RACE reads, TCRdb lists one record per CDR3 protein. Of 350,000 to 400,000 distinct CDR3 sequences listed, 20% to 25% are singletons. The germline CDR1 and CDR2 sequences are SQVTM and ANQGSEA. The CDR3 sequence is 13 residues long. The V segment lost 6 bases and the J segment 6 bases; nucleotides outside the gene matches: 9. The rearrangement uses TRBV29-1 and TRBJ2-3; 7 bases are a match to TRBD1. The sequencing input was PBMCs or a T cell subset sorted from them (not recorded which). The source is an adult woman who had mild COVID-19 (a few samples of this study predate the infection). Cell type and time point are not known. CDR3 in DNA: TGCAGCGTCGACGGACAGGATGGGGATACGCAGTATTTT. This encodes CSVDGQDGDTQYF.